The 28 T cell receptor beta chains presented below share a single source sample, sequenced in a study of shared clonotypes between healthy human individuals. The protocol was immunoSEQ multiplex PCR, while the TCRdb copy is restricted to in-frame clones and leaves out a portion. This sample has around 2.1 million clones; approximately 94% occur once, and the top ten carry about 0.13%. The specimen sequenced was naive CD4+ T cells sorted from blood. Subset noted: CD45RA+ positively selected. Receptors originate from a man younger than 35 in good health.

The gene calls are TRBV6-5 and TRBJ2-1; 7 bases align to TRBD1. This CDR3 is built from 14 residues. After removal of 2 bases from V and 6 bases from J, the junction contained 4 bases not matched to a gene. Germline CDR1 MNHEY, CDR2 SVGAGI. DNA for the CDR3: TGTGCCAGCAGTTACCGAGGGACAGCCAATGAGCAGTTCTTC. It is translated as CASSYRGTANEQFF.

This clone was picked up a small number of times. The gene calls are TRBV25-1 and TRBJ1-1; 8 bases are a match to TRBD1. CDR3 length equals 16 residues. The ends lost 0 bases at V and 0 bases at J; junction bases unmatched: 3. Germline CDR1 reads MGHDK; CDR2 reads SYGVNS. CDR3 residues: CASSEYYRGMNTEAFF. CDR3 DNA sequence: TGTGCCAGCAGTGAATATTACAGGGGGATGAACACTGAAGCTTTCTTT.

V is TRBV7-9 and J is TRBJ1-6, with D tentatively TRBD1 (5 bases). V shed 1 base and J shed 0 bases, with 13 bases lying between them. From germline, CDR1 is SEHNR and CDR2 FQNEAQ (reference sequence). This CDR3 spans 18 amino acids. The CDR3 spells CASSLVGTMSSYNSPLHF. CDR3 coding DNA: TGTGCCAGCAGCTTAGTCGGGACCATGAGCTCCTATAATTCACCCCTCCACTTT.

Remarks on this clone: Other DNA sequences in this specimen translate into the identical CDR3. This chain uses TRBV18 with TRBJ2-7; 9 bases align to TRBD1. The V gene's germline CDR1 is KGHSH and CDR2 LQKENI. The V and J ends lost 3 bases and 0 bases, in that order; junction bases with no gene match: 3. The CDR3 consists of 15 residues. The CDR3 spells CASSPLDRGSYEQYF. Here the CDR3 DNA reads TGTGCCAGCTCACCTCTGGACAGGGGCTCCTACGAGCAGTACTTC.

The chain recombines TRBV5-1 with TRBJ2-1, with D uncertain. CDR3 length equals 15 residues. CDR1 and CDR2 (germline): SGHRS, YFSETQ. V dropped 4 bases and J dropped 9 bases, with 20 bases sitting between them. CDR3 amino acids: CASSTRRIGNGEQFF. CDR3 nucleotides: TGCGCCAGCAGCACAAGACGGATCGGAAATGGTGAGCAGTTCTTC.

CDR3 protein: CASSPLAGGRGADTQYF. CDR3 nucleotides: TGTGCCAGCAGCCCACTAGCGGGAGGAAGAGGCGCGGATACGCAGTATTTT. The V call is TRBV7-2, the J call TRBJ2-3, with TRBD2 matching 12 bases. The CDR3 totals 17 residues. Trimming at V came to 5 bases and at J to 6 bases, leaving 12 bases not matched to a gene. The germline CDR1 and CDR2 sequences are SGHTA and FQGNSA. Full variable domain (missing parts from reference TRBV7-2 and TRBJ2-3): GAGVSQSPSNKVTEKGKDVELRCDPISGHTALYWYRQSLGQGLEFLIYFQGNSAPDKSGLPSDRFSAERTGGSVSTLTIQRTQQEDSAVYLCASSPLAGGRGADTQYFGPGTRLTVL.

The J gene is TRBJ2-7, the V gene TRBV6-6; either TRBD1 or TRBD2 may supply D (5 bases each). The CDR3 has 15 residues. The V gene lost 6 bases and the J gene lost 5 bases, with 20 bases spanning the gap. Germline CDR1 is MNHNY and CDR2 is SVGAGI (reference sequence). CDR3 in amino acids: CASSQGTAKRDEQYF. The CDR3 DNA is TGTGCCAGCAGCCAAGGGACGGCAAAGCGAGACGAGCAGTACTTC.

The gene calls are TRBV28 and TRBJ2-3; D gene uncertain. CDR3 length: 14 residues. The V end was cut by 7 bases, the J end by 1 base, with 12 bases between. The germline gives CDR1 MDHEN, CDR2 SYDVKM. The DNA of the CDR3 is TGTGCCAGCACCACTGACACCCGCACAGATACGCAGTATTTT. This sequence encodes CASTTDTRTDTQYF.

The rearrangement uses TRBV14 and TRBJ1-6, with unresolved D. With 4 bases removed from V and 0 bases from J, the gap between germline ends came to 10 bases. This CDR3 is 16 amino acids long. Germline values: CDR1 SGHDN, CDR2 FVKESK. The CDR3 sequence: CASSLGQSSYNSPLHF. The CDR3 nucleotides are TGTGCCAGCAGCCTGGGCCAAAGCTCCTATAATTCACCCCTCCACTTT.

This chain joins TRBV10-3 and TRBJ1-5, with D uncertain. CDR3 length: 14 amino acids. The ends were cut back, 0 bases at V and 1 base at J, with 4 bases in the middle. CDR1 is ENHRY and CDR2 is SYGVKD in the germline V gene. CDR3 nucleotide sequence: TGTGCCATCAGTGAGTCGACAAGCAATCAGCCCCAGCATTTT. It yields the protein CAISESTSNQPQHF.

The chain links TRBV6-1 to TRBJ2-7; unclear D gene. Trimming pared 9 bases from V and 1 base from J, leaving 16 bases between. CDR1 is MNHNS, CDR2 SASEGT, per germline. CDR3 size: 14 residues. As DNA, the CDR3 is TGTGCCAGTGGCCCTTATACAGTTTCCTACGAGCAGTACTTC. It encodes CASGPYTVSYEQYF.

Of note for this clone: The same CDR3 arises from other DNA sequences in this sample as well. This chain connects TRBV7-2 to TRBJ2-5; 11 bases line up with TRBD1. V trimming: 0 bases; J trimming: 2 bases; junction bases outside the gene matches: 2. Germline CDR1 and CDR2: SGHTA and FQGNSA. There are 16 residues in the CDR3. The CDR3 DNA is TGTGCCAGCAGCTTAGCAGGGACAGGGGGGCAAGAGACCCAGTACTTC. It encodes CASSLAGTGGQETQYF.

This clone was detected only once. This sequence joins TRBV19 and TRBJ1-6; weak D call: TRBD1 (5 bases). Germline values: CDR1 LNHDA, CDR2 SQIVND (reference sequence). The CDR3 has 15 amino acids. Trimming cost V 0 bases and J 9 bases, with 12 bases left between them. The CDR3 DNA follows: TGTGCCAGTAGTATAGAGACTTACGGGGGTTCACCCCTCCACTTT. It codes for CASSIETYGGSPLHF.

This clone was recorded only once. The V gene is TRBV5-1, the J gene TRBJ2-7, with D uncertain. The germline V gene has CDR1 SGHRS and CDR2 YFSETQ. V was trimmed by 2 bases and J by 7 bases, leaving 13 bases between them. The CDR3 covers 13 residues. The CDR3 sequence: CASSFEVTKEQYF. The CDR3 DNA sequence: TGCGCCAGCAGCTTTGAAGTGACGAAGGAGCAGTACTTC.

The sample holds one count of this clone. The V and J genes are TRBV30 and TRBJ1-4, with 11 bases matching TRBD1. Germline CDR1 is GTSNPN and CDR2 is SVGIG (reference sequence). This CDR3 has 17 amino acids. Trimming took 2 bases from V and 7 from J; bases not matched to a gene: 12. The CDR3 loop is CAWSTRPGQGGGEKLFF. CDR3 DNA: TGTGCCTGGAGTACCCGCCCGGGACAGGGGGGGGGTGAAAAACTGTTTTTT.

V usage is TRBV5-1 and J usage is TRBJ1-5; D perhaps matches TRBD1 (5 bases). In germline, CDR1 is SGHRS, CDR2 YFSETQ. The germline V and J ends were trimmed by 1 base and 6 bases, with 8 bases remaining between them. This CDR3 is built from 13 residues. The CDR3 sequence: CASSLRGTQPQHF. Here the CDR3 DNA reads TGCGCCAGCAGCTTGAGGGGAACTCAGCCCCAGCATTTT.

J is TRBJ2-3 and V is TRBV10-1; 10 bases line up with TRBD2. Trimming removed 2 bases from V and 0 bases from J; junction bases left unmatched: 2. CDR1 and CDR2 (germline): WNHNN, SYGVQD (reference sequence). The CDR3 sequence is 16 residues long. In DNA, the CDR3 is TGCGCCAGCAGTGAGGCTAGCGGGAGAAGCACAGATACGCAGTATTTT. Translating gives CASSEASGRSTDTQYF.

The rearrangement links TRBV12-5 to TRBJ1-2, with D hard to call. CDR1 and CDR2 (germline): LGHNT, FRNRAP. The length of the CDR3 is 14 residues. Trimming left V 1 base short and J 3 bases short, with 9 bases between. This chain's CDR3 is CASGLGPLYYGYTF. DNA for the CDR3: TGTGCTAGTGGTTTGGGACCTCTATACTATGGCTACACCTTC.

The J gene is TRBJ1-4, the V gene TRBV28; D is possibly TRBD1 (5 bases). This CDR3 is built from 13 residues. Germline CDR1 reads MDHEN; CDR2 reads SYDVKM. V was shortened by 10 bases and J by 3 bases, with 12 bases between the two germline ends. CDR3 DNA: TGTGCCACTTGGACACCCTCTAATGAAAAACTGTTTTTT. This codes for CATWTPSNEKLFF.

The V and J genes are TRBV7-6 and TRBJ2-3; D gene uncertain. CDR1 SGHVS and CDR2 FNYEAQ come from the germline V gene. The CDR3 consists of 15 residues. V lost 5 bases, J lost 3 bases, and 15 bases lay in between. In DNA form, the CDR3 reads TGTGCCAGCAGCAGAGAAGGACGCGTAACAGATACGCAGTATTTT. Translated: CASSREGRVTDTQYF. Together with reference TRBV7-6 and TRBJ2-3, the CDR3 gives the full variable domain: GAGVSQSPRYKVTKRGQDVALRCDPISGHVSLYWYRQALGQGPEFLTYFNYEAQQDKSGLPNDRFSAERPEGSISTLTIQRTEQRDSAMYRCASSREGRVTDTQYFGPGTRLTVL.

This chain uses TRBV2 with TRBJ1-5, with 8 bases that match TRBD1. CDR3 length: 14 amino acids. Germline assignment: CDR1 SNHLY and CDR2 FYNNEI. Germline trimming cut 3 bases from V and 5 bases from J; bases unmatched to any gene: 3. The DNA of the CDR3 is TGTGCCAGCAGTGACAGGGGGCCGTATCAGCCCCAGCATTTT. Protein sequence: CASSDRGPYQPQHF.

This clone has just one count. V usage is TRBV27 and J usage is TRBJ2-6; no definite D call. Germline CDR1 reads MNHEY; CDR2 reads SMNVEV (reference sequence). The CDR3 is 15 amino acids. The CDR3 is CASRKLFSGANVLTF. The DNA for the CDR3 is TGTGCTAGTCGGAAGCTCTTCTCTGGGGCCAACGTCCTGACTTTC.

CDR3 nucleotides: TGTGCCAGCAGTGAATTCGGGGGCCCAAACATTCAGTACTTC. The encoded protein is CASSEFGGPNIQYF. This rearrangement joins TRBV6-1 to TRBJ2-4; D possibly matches TRBD1 or TRBD2 (6 bases each). The germline gives CDR1 MNHNS, CDR2 SASEGT. Trimming left V 2 bases short and J 6 bases short, with 11 bases between. The CDR3 is 14 amino acids.

The rearrangement joins TRBV21-1 to TRBJ2-7; TRBD2 was called by the table and not checked on the DNA. TRBV21-1 corresponds to a pseudogene. The CDR3 contains 15 residues. The CDR3 sequence: CASGARLAGTYEQYF. The CDR3 DNA reads as TGTGCCAGCGGGGCCCGACTAGCGGGGACCTACGAGCAGTACTTC.

Comments on this clone: The sample holds other DNA sequences that translate to the same CDR3. V gene TRBV18 combines with J gene TRBJ2-3; no clear D. Germline loops: CDR1 KGHSH, CDR2 LQKENI. The CDR3 runs 14 residues. Trimming shortened V by 0 bases and J by 1 base, and 5 bases separated the two germline ends. The CDR3: CASSPPSGTDTQYF. For the CDR3, the DNA is TGTGCCAGCTCACCACCGTCTGGCACAGATACGCAGTATTTT. The full variable domain, in which reference TRBV18 and TRBJ2-3 provide the parts outside the CDR3, is NAGVMQNPRHLVRRRGQEARLRCSPMKGHSHVYWYRQLPEEGLKFMVYLQKENIIDESGMPKERFSAEFPKEGPSILRIQQVVRGDSAAYFCASSPPSGTDTQYFGPGTRLTVL.

The genes are TRBV10-3 and TRBJ2-7; 8 bases match TRBD2. V was pared by 6 bases and J by 0 bases, with 10 bases of the junction left unmatched. The CDR3 totals 16 residues. Germline V lookup: CDR1 ENHRY, CDR2 SYGVKD. The CDR3 region has the DNA TGTGCCATCAGACAATACGGGGGGGCCAACTCCTACGAGCAGTACTTC. Protein: CAIRQYGGANSYEQYF.

The chain is built from TRBV6-5 and TRBJ2-4; 7 positions match TRBD1. This CDR3 is 15 amino acids long. CDR1 MNHEY and CDR2 SVGAGI come from the germline V gene. After removal of 5 bases from V and 1 base from J, the junction contained 5 bases not matched to a gene. The CDR3 DNA sequence: TGTGCCAGCAGTGCGAAACAGGGGGCCAAAAACATTCAGTACTTC. Protein product: CASSAKQGAKNIQYF.

V and J are TRBV7-2 and TRBJ1-6, with D hard to call. The V gene's germline CDR1 is SGHTA and CDR2 FQGNSA. There are 15 residues in the CDR3. Trimming took 0 bases from V and 7 from J, leaving 10 bases between them. CDR3 coding DNA: TGTGCCAGCAGCTTAGCTTCCCAGGCCAATTCACCCCTCCACTTT. Translation: CASSLASQANSPLHF.